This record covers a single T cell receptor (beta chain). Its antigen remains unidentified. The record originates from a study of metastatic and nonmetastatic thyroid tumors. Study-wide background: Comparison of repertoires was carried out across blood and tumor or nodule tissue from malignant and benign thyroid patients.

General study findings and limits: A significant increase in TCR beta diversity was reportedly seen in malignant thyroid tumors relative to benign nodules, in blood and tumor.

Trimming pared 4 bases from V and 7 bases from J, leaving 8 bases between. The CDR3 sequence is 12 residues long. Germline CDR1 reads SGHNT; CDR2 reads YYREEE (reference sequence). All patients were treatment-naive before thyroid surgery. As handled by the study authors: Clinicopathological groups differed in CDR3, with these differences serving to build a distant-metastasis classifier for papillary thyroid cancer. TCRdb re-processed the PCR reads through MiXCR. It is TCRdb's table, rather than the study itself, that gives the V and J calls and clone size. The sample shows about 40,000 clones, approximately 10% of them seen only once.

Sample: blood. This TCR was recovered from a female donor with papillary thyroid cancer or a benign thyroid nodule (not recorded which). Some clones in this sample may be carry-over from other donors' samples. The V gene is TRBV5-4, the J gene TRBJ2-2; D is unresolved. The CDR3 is CASSRVGGELFF. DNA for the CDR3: TGTGCCAGCAGCAGGGTTGGCGGGGAGCTGTTTTTT.